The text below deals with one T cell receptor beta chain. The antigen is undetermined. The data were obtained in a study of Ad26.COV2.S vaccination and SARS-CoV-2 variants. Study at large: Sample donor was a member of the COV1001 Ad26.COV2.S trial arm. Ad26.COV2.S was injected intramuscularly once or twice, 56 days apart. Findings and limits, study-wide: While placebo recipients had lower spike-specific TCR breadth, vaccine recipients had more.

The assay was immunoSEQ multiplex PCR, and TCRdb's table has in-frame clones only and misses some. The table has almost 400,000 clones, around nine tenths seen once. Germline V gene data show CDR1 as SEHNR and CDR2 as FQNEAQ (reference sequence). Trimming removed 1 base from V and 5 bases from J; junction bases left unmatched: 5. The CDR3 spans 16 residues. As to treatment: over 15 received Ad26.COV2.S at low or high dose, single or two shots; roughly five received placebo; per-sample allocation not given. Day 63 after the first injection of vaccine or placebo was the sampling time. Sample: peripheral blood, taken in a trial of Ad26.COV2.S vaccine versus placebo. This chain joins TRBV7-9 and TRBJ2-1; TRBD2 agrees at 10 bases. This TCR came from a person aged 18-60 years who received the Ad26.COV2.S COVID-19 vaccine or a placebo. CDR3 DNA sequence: TGTGCCAGCAGCTTAGATCTTGGACTAGCGGACAATGAGCAGTTCTTC. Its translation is CASSLDLGLADNEQFF.